This T cell receptor (beta chain) was recorded in a study of regulatory T cells in long-lasting Graves disease. The time point: persistent/refractory GD, antithyroid drugs over 5 years with positive TRAb. Extracted RNA from PBMCs served as the source of the TCR library. Arm-PCR of CDR3 regions and iRepertoire HTBI primers were used to build TCR beta libraries. TCRdb reprocessed the multiplex PCR reads via MiXCR and lists one record per CDR3 protein. The table has some 430,000 distinct CDR3 sequences, roughly 21% seen once; the top ten hold over 6%. V was clipped by 5 bases and J by 7 bases; unmatched bases: 9. The germline gives CDR1 MNHNS, CDR2 SASEGT. The CDR3 is 16 amino acids.

This sequence joins TRBV6-1 and TRBJ2-2; 11 bases fit TRBD1. The specimen was peripheral blood mononuclear cells (PBMCs), collected when the disease was refractory, from a patient treated with antithyroid drugs. The TCR sequence derives from a female donor with Graves disease. The CDR3 loop is CASSKLRTGGGGELFF. In DNA form, the CDR3 reads TGTGCCAGCAGTAAACTACGGACAGGGGGCGGCGGGGAGCTGTTTTTT.